This T cell receptor (beta chain) was sequenced in a study of T cell responses to AZD1222 COVID-19 vaccine. The table came from immunoSEQ multiplex PCR; TCRdb's copy has only in-frame clones and leaves some out. The sample lists tens of thousands of clones, approximately 90% occurring once. Overall study results and limits: The number of AZD1222 recipients seropositive at baseline was only 5 to 7. Regions 160-218 and 743-854 dominated among vaccine-associated CD4 TCRs spanning spike. Repertoires were obtained only post-peak T cell response.

V lost 4 bases to trimming and J lost 5 bases; unmatched junction nucleotides: 6. Germline lookup yields CDR1 SGHNT and CDR2 YYREEE (reference sequence). The CDR3 covers 15 residues. This clone has more than one count but fewer than ten. Its antigen is unidentified. The chain has TRBV5-4 and TRBJ2-2; 9 bases are shared with TRBD2. The clonotype originates from an adult in good health. This specimen was peripheral blood, taken on day 0 of AZD1222 vaccination. The CDR3 DNA follows: TGTGCCAGCAGCATTAGCGGGAGAAGGACCGGGGAGCTGTTTTTT. Protein: CASSISGRRTGELFF.